This section outlines one T cell receptor beta chain sequence together with its context. Its cognate antigen is unknown. This specimen comes from a study of shared clonotypes between healthy human individuals. About the study: For every donor, three CD4 naive, three CD4 memory, two CD8 naive and one CD8 memory plates were used. Study-wide findings and caveats: Only blood underwent sampling, and tissue repertoires likely differ. A few donors had approximately 4.6% of their naive CD4 clonotypes in common.

Trimming pared 5 bases from V and 6 bases from J, leaving 14 bases between. This CDR3 region has 14 residues. Germline CDR1 and CDR2: MNHNY and SVGAGI (reference sequence). The study separated CD4+ cells into CD45RA+ naive and CD45RA-negative memory subsets. TCRdb keeps only in-frame clones here, not all; method: immunoSEQ multiplex PCR. The sample lists 300,000 to 400,000 clones, about 74% seen once, with about 9.3% in the top ten. Material for sequencing was memory CD4+ T cells sorted from blood. Subset described: CD45RA-negative fraction. V gene TRBV6-6 combines with J gene TRBJ2-1, with D perhaps TRBD1 or TRBD2 (6 bases each). The TCR comes from a man aged 25 to 45 in good health. CDR3 protein: CASSRGGLPNEQFF. The CDR3 coding sequence is TGTGCCAGCAGTCGAGGGGGACTCCCCAATGAGCAGTTCTTC.